This entry features one T cell receptor beta chain sequence. Its cognate antigen is unknown. This specimen belongs to a study of a mutant IDH1 vaccine in newly diagnosed glioma. Study-level information: The initiation of vaccination occurred 4-6 weeks after radiotherapy alone, or with temozolomide cycles. Among treated patients, around 60% were male and roughly 38% female, and mean age was approximately 40 years. Whole-study results and caveats: Apparently unrelated to pseudoprogression were changes in the top peripheral T cell clonotypes.

J was trimmed by 2 bases and V by 2 bases; bases with no gene match: 19. The CDR3 loop spans 21 amino acids. Germline CDR1 is SGHRS and CDR2 is YFSETQ. Sequenced by immunoSEQ multiplex PCR; TCRdb stores in-frame clones only, minus some. The table records 70,000 to 95,000 clones, approximately 85% of them present only once. Time point reported: week 23, last vaccination. Topical imiquimod was applied with each vaccine dose, which held 300 ug of mutant IDH1 20-mer peptide. This chain joins TRBV5-1 and TRBJ2-7; 13 nucleotides line up with TRBD2. The clonotype was recovered from a woman between 45 and 65 years old with glioma. Source: PBMCs, taken from a glioma patient whose treatment included an IDH1 peptide vaccine. The CDR3 DNA follows: TGCGCCAGCAGCTTAGGCGGAATCTCCGGACTAGCGGGAGAAGTTGCCTACGAGCAGTACTTC. Protein sequence: CASSLGGISGLAGEVAYEQYF.